The 9 T cell receptor beta chains below all came from one sample that was sequenced in a study of cytomegalovirus exposure and HLA in healthy donors. PCR employed 60 Vbeta and 13 Jbeta primers. Profiling relied on immunoSEQ multiplex PCR, and the TCRdb table lists in-frame clones only, not all of them. The sample holds over 150,000 clones, approximately 80% seen once. The specimen sequenced was PBMCs. The origin of the receptors is a woman aged 25 to 39 in good health and CMV-seropositive.

The sample holds a few counts of this clone. Within the sample, other DNA sequences also encode this same CDR3. The chain recombines TRBV5-6 with TRBJ1-4; unclear D gene. V gave up 0 bases and J gave up 4 bases, with 4 bases separating them. CDR1 and CDR2 from the germline V gene are SGHDT and YYEEEE. The CDR3 contains 13 residues. This CDR3 reads CASSLALNEKLFF. The CDR3 region has the DNA TGTGCCAGCAGCTTGGCCCTTAATGAAAAACTGTTTTTT.

In this sample, this clone turned up a few times. The chain carries TRBV28 and TRBJ1-5; TRBD1 aligns across 8 bases. CDR3 size: 15 residues. Unmatched junction bases numbered 11, after V lost 6 bases and J lost 7 bases. CDR1 and CDR2 from the germline V gene are MDHEN and SYDVKM. CDR3 coding DNA: TGTGCCAGCAGCCGAGACAGGGGTGGGGGACAGCCCCAGCATTTT. As protein: CASSRDRGGGQPQHF.

The chain uses TRBV28 and TRBJ1-6; 9 nucleotides align to TRBD1. The CDR3 is 16 residues long. CDR1 MDHEN and CDR2 SYDVKM come from the germline V gene. V lost 2 bases, J lost 7 bases, and 6 bases stayed unmatched. In DNA, the CDR3 is TGTGCCAGCAGTTTAGATTTTGACAGGGGGAATTCACCCCTCCACTTT. This encodes CASSLDFDRGNSPLHF.

The V and J genes are TRBV2 and TRBJ2-2, with 9 bases that match TRBD2. This CDR3 has 18 amino acids. Looked up from germline, CDR1 is SNHLY and CDR2 is FYNNEI. V shed 0 bases, J shed 6 bases, and the junction held 11 bases outside the gene matches. CDR3 DNA sequence: TGTGCCAGCAGTGAAGCCCTTCGGGGCGGGGGGGATGCCGGGGAGCTGTTTTTT. Translating it yields CASSEALRGGGDAGELFF.

The rearrangement uses TRBV5-1 and TRBJ2-7; the match to TRBD1 covers 11 bases. Trimming cost V 4 bases and J 4 bases; bases outside gene matches: 7. The CDR3 loop spans 15 amino acids. Germline CDR1 SGHRS, CDR2 YFSETQ. The CDR3 protein is CASSRDGTGGYEQYF. The CDR3 bases are TGCGCCAGCAGCCGCGACGGGACAGGGGGTTACGAGCAGTACTTC. The variable domain in full, completed from reference TRBV5-1 and TRBJ2-7, reads KAGVTQTPRYLIKTRGQQVTLSCSPISGHRSVSWYQQTPGQGLQFLFEYFSETQRNKGNFPGRFSGRQFSNSRSEMNVSTLELGDSALYLCASSRDGTGGYEQYFGPGTRLTVT.

This chain connects TRBV5-8 to TRBJ2-1; tentatively, D is TRBD2 (6 bases). Per the germline V gene, CDR1 is SGHTS and CDR2 is YDEGEE. The CDR3 loop spans 17 amino acids. V dropped 4 bases and J dropped 4 bases, with 21 bases sitting between them. As DNA, the CDR3 is TGTGCCAGCAGCCGTCGGGCAGCGGGCGATACTTACAATGAGCAGTTCTTC. It translates to CASSRRAAGDTYNEQFF.

The rearrangement uses TRBV21-1 and TRBJ2-5; the table's D gene call, TRBD2, was not cross checked with the DNA. TRBV21-1 is shown as a pseudogene. This CDR3 contains 14 residues. The CDR3 region is CASRKKSSEETQYF. DNA for the CDR3: TGTGCCAGCCGCAAAAAATCATCGGAAGAGACCCAGTACTTC.

The rearrangement joins TRBV6-5 to TRBJ1-4; D remains unclear. Germline CDR1 and CDR2: MNHEY and SVGAGI. The CDR3 has 15 residues. Trimming stripped 6 bases from V and 6 bases from J, with 17 bases between. The CDR3 spells CASRKSAGRYEKLFF. The CDR3 DNA is TGTGCCAGCAGGAAATCGGCGGGCAGATATGAAAAACTGTTTTTT.

The rearrangement joins TRBV4-3 to TRBJ2-1; 10 nucleotides align to TRBD1. With V trimmed by 1 base and J by 6 bases, 9 bases remained unmatched. Germline lookup yields CDR1 LGHNA and CDR2 YSLEER. The CDR3 contains 17 residues. The DNA of the CDR3 is TGCGCCAGCAGCCAAGTGACCGACAGGGGGCTGTTCAATGAGCAGTTCTTC. Amino acid sequence: CASSQVTDRGLFNEQFF.